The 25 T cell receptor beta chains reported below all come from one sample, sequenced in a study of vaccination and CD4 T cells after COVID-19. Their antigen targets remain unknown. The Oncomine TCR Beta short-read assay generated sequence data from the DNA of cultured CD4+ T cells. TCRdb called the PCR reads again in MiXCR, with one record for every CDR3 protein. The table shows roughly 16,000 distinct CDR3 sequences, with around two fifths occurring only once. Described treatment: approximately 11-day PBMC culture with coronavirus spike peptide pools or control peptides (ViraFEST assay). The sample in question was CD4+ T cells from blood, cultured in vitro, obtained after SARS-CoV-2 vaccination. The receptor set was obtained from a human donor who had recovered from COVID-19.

This CDR3 is CASSSDGTDTQYF. Here the CDR3 DNA reads TGTGCCAGCAGCTCGGACGGGACGGATACGCAGTATTTT. The chain uses TRBV7-3 and TRBJ2-3; D possibly matches TRBD1 or TRBD2 (5 bases each). Germline V gene sequence: CDR1 SGHTA, CDR2 FQGTGA. This CDR3 comprises 13 residues. Trimming took 4 bases from V and 6 from J, leaving 11 bases between them.

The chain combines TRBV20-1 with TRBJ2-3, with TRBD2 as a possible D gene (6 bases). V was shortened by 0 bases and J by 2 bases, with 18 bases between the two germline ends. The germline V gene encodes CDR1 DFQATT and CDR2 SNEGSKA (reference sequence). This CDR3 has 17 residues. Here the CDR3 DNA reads TGCAGTGCTAGAGATCAGTTGGTGAGCGGGTCCACAGATACGCAGTATTTT. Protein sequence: CSARDQLVSGSTDTQYF.

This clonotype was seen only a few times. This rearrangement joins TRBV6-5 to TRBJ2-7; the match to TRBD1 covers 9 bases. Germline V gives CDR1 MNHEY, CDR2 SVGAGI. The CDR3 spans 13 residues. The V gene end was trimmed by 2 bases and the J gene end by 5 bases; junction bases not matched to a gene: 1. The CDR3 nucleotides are TGTGCCAGCAGTTACCGGACAGGGGACGAGCAGTACTTC. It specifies CASSYRTGDEQYF.

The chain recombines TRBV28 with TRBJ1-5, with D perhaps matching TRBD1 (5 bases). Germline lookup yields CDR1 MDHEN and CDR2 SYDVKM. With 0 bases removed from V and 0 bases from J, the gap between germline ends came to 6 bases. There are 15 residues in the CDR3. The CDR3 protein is CASSLWGDSNQPQHF. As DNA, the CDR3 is TGTGCCAGCAGTTTATGGGGGGATAGCAATCAGCCCCAGCATTTT.

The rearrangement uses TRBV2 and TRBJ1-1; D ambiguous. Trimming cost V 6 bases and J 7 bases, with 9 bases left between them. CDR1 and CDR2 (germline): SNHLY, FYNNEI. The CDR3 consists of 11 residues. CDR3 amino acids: CASRRDGEAFF. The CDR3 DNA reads TGTGCCAGCAGAAGAGACGGTGAAGCTTTCTTT. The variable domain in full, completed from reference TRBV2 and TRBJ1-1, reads EPEVTQTPSHQVTQMGQEVILRCVPISNHLYFYWYRQILGQKVEFLVSFYNNEISEKSEIFDDQFSVERPDGSNFTLKIRSTKLEDSAMYFCASRRDGEAFFGQGTRLTVV.

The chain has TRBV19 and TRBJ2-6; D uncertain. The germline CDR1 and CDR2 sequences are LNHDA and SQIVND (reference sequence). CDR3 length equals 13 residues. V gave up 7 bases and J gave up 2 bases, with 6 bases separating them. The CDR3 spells CASKEPGANVLTF. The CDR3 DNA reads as TGTGCCAGTAAGGAACCTGGGGCCAACGTCCTGACTTTC.

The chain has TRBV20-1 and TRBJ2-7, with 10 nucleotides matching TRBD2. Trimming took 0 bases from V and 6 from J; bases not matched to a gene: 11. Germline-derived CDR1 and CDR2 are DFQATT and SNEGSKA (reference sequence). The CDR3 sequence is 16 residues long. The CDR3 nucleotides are TGCAGTGCTAGAGATTGGGGAAGCGGGAGGGTCTCCGAGCAGTACTTC. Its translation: CSARDWGSGRVSEQYF.

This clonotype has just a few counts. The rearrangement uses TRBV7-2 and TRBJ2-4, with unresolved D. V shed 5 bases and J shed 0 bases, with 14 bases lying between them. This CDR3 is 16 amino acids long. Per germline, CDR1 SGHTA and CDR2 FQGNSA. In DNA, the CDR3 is TGTGCCAGCAGCCCACAACTAACGCTAGCCAAAAACATTCAGTACTTC. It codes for CASSPQLTLAKNIQYF.

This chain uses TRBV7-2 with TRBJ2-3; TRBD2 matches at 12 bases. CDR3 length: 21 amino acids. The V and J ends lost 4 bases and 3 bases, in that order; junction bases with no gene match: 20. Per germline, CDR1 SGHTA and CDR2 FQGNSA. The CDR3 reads CASSSNPGLAGSGSRTDTQYF. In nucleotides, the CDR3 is TGTGCCAGCAGCTCCAATCCGGGACTAGCGGGCTCGGGGTCTAGGACAGATACGCAGTATTTT. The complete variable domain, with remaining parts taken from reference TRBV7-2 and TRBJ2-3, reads GAGVSQSPSNKVTEKGKDVELRCDPISGHTALYWYRQSLGQGLEFLIYFQGNSAPDKSGLPSDRFSAERTGGSVSTLTIQRTQQEDSAVYLCASSSNPGLAGSGSRTDTQYFGPGTRLTVL.

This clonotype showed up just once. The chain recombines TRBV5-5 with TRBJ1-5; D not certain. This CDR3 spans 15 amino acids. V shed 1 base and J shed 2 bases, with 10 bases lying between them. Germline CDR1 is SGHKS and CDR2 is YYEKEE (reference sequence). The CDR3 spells CASSLWPARNQPQHF. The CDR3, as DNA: TGTGCCAGCAGCTTGTGGCCAGCGCGCAATCAGCCCCAGCATTTT.

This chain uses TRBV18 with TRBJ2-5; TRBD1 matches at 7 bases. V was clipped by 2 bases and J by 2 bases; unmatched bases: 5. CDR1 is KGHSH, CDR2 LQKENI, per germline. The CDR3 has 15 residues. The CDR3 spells CASSPLQGRQETQYF. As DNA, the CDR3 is TGTGCCAGCTCACCATTACAGGGGCGGCAAGAGACCCAGTACTTC.

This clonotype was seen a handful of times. The DNA of the CDR3 is TGTGCCAGCCGTGGGCCTAGCGGGAGTGGGCAGTACTTC. Translating gives CASRGPSGSGQYF. The chain uses TRBV19 and TRBJ2-7; 10 nucleotides match TRBD2. The V gene end was trimmed by 9 bases and the J gene end by 9 bases; junction bases not matched to a gene: 11. The CDR3 contains 13 residues. Germline V lookup: CDR1 LNHDA, CDR2 SQIVND (reference sequence). Full variable domain (remainder filled in from reference TRBV19 and TRBJ2-7): DGGITQSPKYLFRKEGQNVTLSCEQNLNHDAMYWYRQDPGQGLRLIYYSQIVNDFQKGDIAEGYSVSREKKESFPLTVTSAQKNPTAFYLCASRGPSGSGQYFGPGTRLTVT.

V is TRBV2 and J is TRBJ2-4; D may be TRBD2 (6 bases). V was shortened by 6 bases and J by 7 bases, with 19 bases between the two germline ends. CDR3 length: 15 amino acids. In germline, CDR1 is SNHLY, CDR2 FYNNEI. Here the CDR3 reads CASRGTAVPSNIQYF. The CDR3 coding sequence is TGTGCCAGCAGGGGGACTGCAGTCCCAAGTAACATTCAGTACTTC.

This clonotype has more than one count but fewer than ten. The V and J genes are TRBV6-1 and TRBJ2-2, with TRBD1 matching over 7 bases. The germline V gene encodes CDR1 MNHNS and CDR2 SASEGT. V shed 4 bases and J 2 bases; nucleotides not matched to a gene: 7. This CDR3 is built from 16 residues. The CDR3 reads CASSGRDRENTGELFF. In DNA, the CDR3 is TGTGCCAGCAGTGGCCGGGACAGAGAAAACACCGGGGAGCTGTTTTTT.

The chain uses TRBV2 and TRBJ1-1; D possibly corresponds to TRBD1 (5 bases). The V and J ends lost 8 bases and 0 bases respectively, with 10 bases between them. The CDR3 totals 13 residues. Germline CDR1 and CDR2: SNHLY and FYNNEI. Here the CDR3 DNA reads TGTGCCAGCTGGAAGGACATGAACACTGAAGCTTTCTTT. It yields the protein CASWKDMNTEAFF.

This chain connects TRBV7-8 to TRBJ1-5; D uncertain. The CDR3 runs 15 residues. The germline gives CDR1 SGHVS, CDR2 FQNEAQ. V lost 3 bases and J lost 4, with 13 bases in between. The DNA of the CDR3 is TGTGCCAGCAGCTTCGGGTCTCGCGCGAATCAGCCCCAGCATTTT. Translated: CASSFGSRANQPQHF.

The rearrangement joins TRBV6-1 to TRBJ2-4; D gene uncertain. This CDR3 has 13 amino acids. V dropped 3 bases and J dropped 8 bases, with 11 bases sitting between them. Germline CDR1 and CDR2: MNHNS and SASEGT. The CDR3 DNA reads TGTGCCAGCAGTGATTTGTACGTGGACATTCAGTACTTC. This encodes CASSDLYVDIQYF.

This chain's CDR3 is CASSNLVAGGNEQFF. CDR3 nucleotide sequence: TGTGCCAGCAGCAATCTGGTAGCGGGAGGCAATGAGCAGTTCTTC. This chain joins TRBV14 and TRBJ2-1, with 10 bases fitting TRBD2. V lost 5 bases, J lost 6 bases, and 7 bases stayed unmatched. Germline V gene sequence: CDR1 SGHDN, CDR2 FVKESK. This CDR3 is 15 amino acids long.

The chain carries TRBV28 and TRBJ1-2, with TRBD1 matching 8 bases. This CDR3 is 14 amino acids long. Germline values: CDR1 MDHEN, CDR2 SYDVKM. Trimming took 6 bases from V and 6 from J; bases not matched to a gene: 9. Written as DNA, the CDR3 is TGTGCCAGCAGGTCGACAGGGGAACTTGATGGCTACACCTTC. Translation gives CASRSTGELDGYTF.

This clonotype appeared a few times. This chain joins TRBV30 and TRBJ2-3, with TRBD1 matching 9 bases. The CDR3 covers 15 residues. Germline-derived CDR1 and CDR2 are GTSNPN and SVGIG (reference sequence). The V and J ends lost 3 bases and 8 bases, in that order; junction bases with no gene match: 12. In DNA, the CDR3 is TGTGCCTGGAGCCATGGGACAGGGATGATAGGTACGCAGTATTTT. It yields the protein CAWSHGTGMIGTQYF.

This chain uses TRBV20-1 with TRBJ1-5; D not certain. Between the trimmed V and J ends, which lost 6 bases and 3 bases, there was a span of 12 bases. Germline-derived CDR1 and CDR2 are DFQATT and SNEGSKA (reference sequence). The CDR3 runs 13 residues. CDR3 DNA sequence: TGCAGTGCAACCACAGAATACAATCAGCCCCAGCATTTT. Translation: CSATTEYNQPQHF.

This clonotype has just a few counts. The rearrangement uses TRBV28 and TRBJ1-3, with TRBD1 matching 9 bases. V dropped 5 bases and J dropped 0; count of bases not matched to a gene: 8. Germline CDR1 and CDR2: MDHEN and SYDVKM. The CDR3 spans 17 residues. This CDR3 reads CASSRPGQGHSGNTIYF. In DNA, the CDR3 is TGTGCCAGCAGTAGACCGGGACAGGGACACTCTGGAAACACCATATATTTT.

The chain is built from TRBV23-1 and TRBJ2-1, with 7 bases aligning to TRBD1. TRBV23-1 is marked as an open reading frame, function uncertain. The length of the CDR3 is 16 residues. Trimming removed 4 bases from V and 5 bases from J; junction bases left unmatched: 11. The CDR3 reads CASSRLGGQPHNEQFF. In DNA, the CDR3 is TGCGCCAGCAGTCGATTAGGGGGACAGCCTCACAATGAGCAGTTCTTC.

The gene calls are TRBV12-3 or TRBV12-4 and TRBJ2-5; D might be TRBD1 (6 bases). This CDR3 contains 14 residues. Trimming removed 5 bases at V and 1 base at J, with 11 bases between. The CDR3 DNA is TGTGCCAGCAGTGACAGGACATTCCAAGAGACCCAGTACTTC. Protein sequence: CASSDRTFQETQYF.

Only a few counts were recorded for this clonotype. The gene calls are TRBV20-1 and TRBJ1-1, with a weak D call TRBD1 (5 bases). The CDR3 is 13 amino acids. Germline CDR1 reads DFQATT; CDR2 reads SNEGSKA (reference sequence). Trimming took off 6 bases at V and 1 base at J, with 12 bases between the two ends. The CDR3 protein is CSARIDRNTEAFF. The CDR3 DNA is TGCAGTGCCCGAATCGACAGGAACACTGAAGCTTTCTTT.